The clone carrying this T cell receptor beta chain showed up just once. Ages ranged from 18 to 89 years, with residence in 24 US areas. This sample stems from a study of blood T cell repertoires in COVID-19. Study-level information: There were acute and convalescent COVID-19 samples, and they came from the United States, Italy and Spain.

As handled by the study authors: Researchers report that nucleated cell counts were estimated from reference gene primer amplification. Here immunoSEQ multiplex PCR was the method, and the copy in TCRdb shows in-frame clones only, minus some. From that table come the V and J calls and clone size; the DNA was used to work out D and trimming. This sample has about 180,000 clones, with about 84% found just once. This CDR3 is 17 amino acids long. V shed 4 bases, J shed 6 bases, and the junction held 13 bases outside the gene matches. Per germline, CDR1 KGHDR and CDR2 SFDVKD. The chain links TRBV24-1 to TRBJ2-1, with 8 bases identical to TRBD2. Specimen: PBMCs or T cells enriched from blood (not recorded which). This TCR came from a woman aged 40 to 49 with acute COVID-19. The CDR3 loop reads CATSEERGSSYGNEQFF. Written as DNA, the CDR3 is TGTGCCACCAGTGAGGAGCGGGGGTCCTCTTACGGCAATGAGCAGTTCTTC.